This TCR beta chain was identified in a study of blood T cell repertoires in COVID-19. Assay used: immunoSEQ multiplex PCR; TCRdb lists only in-frame clones, some missing. The sample consists of over 25,000 clones, approximately 89% of them appearing once. Sequencing input: peripheral blood. This clonotype originated in a man aged 60 to 75 with acute or convalescent COVID-19.

The CDR3 DNA reads as TGTGCCAGCAGCTTGGCGTACAGGGGGCAAGCTAACTATGGCTACACCTTC. Translated: CASSLAYRGQANYGYTF. The rearrangement joins TRBV5-6 to TRBJ1-2, with 9 positions matching TRBD1. Looked up from germline, CDR1 is SGHDT and CDR2 is YYEEEE. The CDR3 is 17 residues long. J was trimmed by 0 bases and V by 0 bases; bases with no gene match: 6. The full variable domain, rest sourced from reference TRBV5-6 and TRBJ1-2, is DAGVTQSPTHLIKTRGQQVTLRCSPKSGHDTVSWYQQALGQGPQFIFQYYEEEERQRGNFPDRFSGHQFPNYSSELNVNALLLGDSALYLCASSLAYRGQANYGYTFGSGTRLTVV.